Detailed here is one T cell receptor beta chain. What it recognizes is unknown. The data belong to a study of T cell repertoires in cytomegalovirus infection. TCRdb called the reads again in MiXCR, with one record for every CDR3 protein. Of 900,000 to 950,000 distinct CDR3 sequences in the sample, roughly 30% are singletons; the top ten hold roughly 13%. Looked up from germline, CDR1 is SEHNR and CDR2 is FQNEAQ (reference sequence). The CDR3 length is 15 residues. The ends lost 6 bases at V and 4 bases at J; junction bases unmatched: 5. V and J are TRBV7-9 and TRBJ2-2; 10 bases align to TRBD1. The sequence derives from a human donor in good health (CMV status not recorded). Some clones in this sample may be carry-over from other donors' samples. Specimen: cultured CD8+ T cells from PBMCs, collected from culture after CMV antigen stimulation. The CDR3 protein is CASRLTGGSTGELFF. CDR3 DNA: TGTGCCAGCAGGTTGACAGGGGGCTCCACCGGGGAGCTGTTTTTT.